The TCR beta chain under discussion was sequenced for a study of T-cell reconstitution after alpha-beta-depleted transplantation in children. Notes on the study in general: There were reportedly several hundred expanded graft clones from which alpha-beta T cells came about two months after transplant. Diversity of TCRbeta at day 60 was high in some patients, arising from surviving recipient T cells and thymic progenitors. Once a year had passed after transplant, T-cell counts and diversity came mostly from newly produced T cells.

Germline CDR1 reads LGHDT; CDR2 reads YNNKEL (reference sequence). The CDR3 consists of 17 residues. In regard to this clonotype: Its target is not known. At one end the junction does not follow the germline gene, possibly because of a read error.

During its preparation, the TCRbeta library received unique molecular identifiers. One entry per CDR3 protein, called by TCRdb with MiXCR from the PCR reads. In the table there are a few hundred thousand distinct CDR3 sequences, 11% of which are singletons. Specimen: peripheral blood, collected 180 days after TCRalphabeta/CD19-depleted stem cell transplant. This TCR derives from a male patient aged 2 to 9 who had a stem cell transplant for chronic granulomatous disease, so the T cells may come from the graft donor. J is TRBJ2-1 and V is TRBV3-1; D possibly matches TRBD1 or TRBD2 (5 bases each). CDR3 sequence reads: CACSKKGPGSSYNEQFF. The DNA of the CDR3 is TGTGCCTGCAGCAAAAAGGGCCCAGGGAGCTCCTACAATGAGCAGTTCTTC.